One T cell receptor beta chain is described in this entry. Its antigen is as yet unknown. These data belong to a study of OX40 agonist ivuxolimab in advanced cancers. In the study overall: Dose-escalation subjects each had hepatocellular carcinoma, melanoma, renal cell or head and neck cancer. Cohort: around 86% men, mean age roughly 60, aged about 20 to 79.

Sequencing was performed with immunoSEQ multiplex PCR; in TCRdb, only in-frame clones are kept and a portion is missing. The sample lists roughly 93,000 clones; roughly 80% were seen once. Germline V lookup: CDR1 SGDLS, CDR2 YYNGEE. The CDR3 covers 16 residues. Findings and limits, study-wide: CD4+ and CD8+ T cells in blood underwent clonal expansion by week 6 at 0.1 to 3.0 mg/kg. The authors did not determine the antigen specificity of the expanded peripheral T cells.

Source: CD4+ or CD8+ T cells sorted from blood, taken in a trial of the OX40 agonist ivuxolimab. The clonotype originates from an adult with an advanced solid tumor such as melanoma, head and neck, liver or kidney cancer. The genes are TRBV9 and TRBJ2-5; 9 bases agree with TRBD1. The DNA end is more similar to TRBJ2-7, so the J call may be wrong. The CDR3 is CASSVSLTGGPYEQYF. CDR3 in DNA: TGTGCCAGCAGCGTAAGTTTGACAGGGGGGCCCTACGAGCAGTACTTC.